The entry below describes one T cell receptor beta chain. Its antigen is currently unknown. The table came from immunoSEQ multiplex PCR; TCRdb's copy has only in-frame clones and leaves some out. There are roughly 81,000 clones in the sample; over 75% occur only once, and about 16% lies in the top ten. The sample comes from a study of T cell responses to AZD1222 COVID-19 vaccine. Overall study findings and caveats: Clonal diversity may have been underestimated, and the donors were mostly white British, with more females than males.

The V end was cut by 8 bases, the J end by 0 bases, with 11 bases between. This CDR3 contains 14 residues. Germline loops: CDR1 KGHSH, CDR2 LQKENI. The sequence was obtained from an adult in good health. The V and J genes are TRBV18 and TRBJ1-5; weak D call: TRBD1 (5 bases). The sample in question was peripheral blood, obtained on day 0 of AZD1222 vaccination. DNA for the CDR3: TGTGCCAGCCGCGACAGTTATAGCAATCAGCCCCAGCATTTT. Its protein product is CASRDSYSNQPQHF.